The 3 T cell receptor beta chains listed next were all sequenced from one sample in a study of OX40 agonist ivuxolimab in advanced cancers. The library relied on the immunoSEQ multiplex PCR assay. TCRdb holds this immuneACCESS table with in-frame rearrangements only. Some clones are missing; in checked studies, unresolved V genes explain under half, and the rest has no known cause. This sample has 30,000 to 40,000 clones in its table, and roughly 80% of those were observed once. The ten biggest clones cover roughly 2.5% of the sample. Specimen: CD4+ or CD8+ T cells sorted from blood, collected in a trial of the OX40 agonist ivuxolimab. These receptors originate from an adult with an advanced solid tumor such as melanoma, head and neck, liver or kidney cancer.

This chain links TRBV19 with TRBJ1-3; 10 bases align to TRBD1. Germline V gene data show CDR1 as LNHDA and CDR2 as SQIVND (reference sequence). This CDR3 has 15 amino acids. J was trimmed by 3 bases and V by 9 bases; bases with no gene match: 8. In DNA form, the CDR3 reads TGTGCCAGCGAGAAGACAGGGGGCCTTGGAAACACCATATATTTT. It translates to CASEKTGGLGNTIYF.

As DNA, the CDR3 is TGTGCCTGGAGTTCCGGGGCCCCAGATCAGCCCCAGCATTTT. Its translation: CAWSSGAPDQPQHF. The V gene is TRBV30, the J gene TRBJ1-5; a possible D gene is TRBD1 (5 bases). This CDR3 comprises 14 residues. V lost 2 bases, J lost 5 bases, and 13 bases lay in between. Per the germline V gene, CDR1 is GTSNPN and CDR2 is SVGIG (reference sequence).

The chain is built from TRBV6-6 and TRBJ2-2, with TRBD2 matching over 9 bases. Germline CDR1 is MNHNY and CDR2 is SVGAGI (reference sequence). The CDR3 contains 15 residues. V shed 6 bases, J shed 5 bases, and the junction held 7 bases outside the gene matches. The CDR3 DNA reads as TGTGCCAGCAGAACGCGGGGGGGCCGGACCGGGGAGCTGTTTTTT. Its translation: CASRTRGGRTGELFF.